Presented here are 18 T cell receptor beta chains from one specimen sequenced in a study of CD8 T cells in ankylosing spondylitis. TCRdb used MiXCR to reprocess the 5' RACE reads, holding one entry per CDR3 protein. The repertoire has approximately 110,000 distinct CDR3 sequences, approximately 25% of them found once; the top ten carry more than 9%. The sample was synovial fluid, either unsorted or a sorted T cell fraction (not recorded which). The receptors were sampled from a male donor with ankylosing spondylitis.

J is TRBJ2-7 and V is TRBV7-9, with 9 bases identical to TRBD2. The V gene's germline CDR1 is SEHNR and CDR2 FQNEAQ (reference sequence). The junction had 7 bases not matched to a gene; V was cut back by 3 bases and J by 4 bases. This CDR3 contains 15 residues. CDR3 bases: TGTGCCAGCAGCTTGGGTAGCGGGAGTATATACGAGCAGTACTTC. Its translation is CASSLGSGSIYEQYF.

This clonotype was counted many times. This chain uses TRBV6-5 with TRBJ1-2; no clear D. With 0 bases removed from V and 8 bases from J, the gap between germline ends came to 10 bases. The germline gives CDR1 MNHEY, CDR2 SVGAGI. The length of the CDR3 is 13 residues. CDR3 in DNA: TGTGCCAGCAGTTACTCGCCTAAGGACGGCTACACCTTC. It is translated as CASSYSPKDGYTF.

This clonotype was seen only a few times. V gene TRBV29-1 combines with J gene TRBJ2-3; 9 bases are a match to TRBD1. The CDR3 contains 13 residues. CDR1 is SQVTM, CDR2 ANQGSEA, per germline. J was trimmed by 6 bases and V by 6 bases; bases with no gene match: 7. The CDR3 loop reads CSVMTGGGDTQYF. CDR3 nucleotide sequence: TGCAGCGTGATGACAGGGGGAGGTGATACGCAGTATTTT.

By its share, this clonotype is medium-sized (0.01 to 0.1%). The chain has TRBV5-1 and TRBJ2-1; 8 nucleotides line up with TRBD1. Trimming took 4 bases from V and 8 from J; bases not matched to a gene: 8. The CDR3 has 14 amino acids. Germline V CDR1 and CDR2: SGHRS, YFSETQ. CDR3 coding DNA: TGCGCCAGCAGCCTTTACGACAGGGGCGATGAGCAGTTCTTC. It yields the protein CASSLYDRGDEQFF. The full variable domain, in which reference TRBV5-1 and TRBJ2-1 provide the parts outside the CDR3, is KAGVTQTPRYLIKTRGQQVTLSCSPISGHRSVSWYQQTPGQGLQFLFEYFSETQRNKGNFPGRFSGRQFSNSRSEMNVSTLELGDSALYLCASSLYDRGDEQFFGPGTRLTVL.

The chain combines TRBV2 with TRBJ1-4; D perhaps matches TRBD1 (6 bases). Deletions cut 0 bases from V and 7 bases from J, with 15 bases between. This CDR3 is built from 16 residues. Germline CDR1 reads SNHLY; CDR2 reads FYNNEI. The CDR3 region has the DNA TGTGCCAGCAGTGAAGCGTACGGCAGGGGAATTGAAAAACTGTTTTTT. This gives the protein CASSEAYGRGIEKLFF.

This clonotype has only a few counts. This sequence joins TRBV19 and TRBJ1-1; 7 bases match TRBD1. CDR3 length: 13 amino acids. V lost 3 bases, J lost 4 bases, and 2 bases stayed unmatched. Germline lookup yields CDR1 LNHDA and CDR2 SQIVND (reference sequence). The DNA of the CDR3 is TGTGCCAGTAGTATCAACAGGGGCACTGAAGCTTTCTTT. This codes for CASSINRGTEAFF.

There are a few counts of this clonotype. The rearrangement uses TRBV5-6 and TRBJ2-3; 8 bases line up with TRBD2. V lost 5 bases and J lost 0; bases outside the gene matches: 11. This CDR3 spans 17 amino acids. Germline CDR1 SGHDT, CDR2 YYEEEE. The CDR3: CASSPTSSGPSTDTQYF. The CDR3 DNA reads as TGTGCCAGCAGTCCTACTTCTAGCGGGCCTAGCACAGATACGCAGTATTTT.

The rearrangement joins TRBV19 to TRBJ1-5; 9 nucleotides line up with TRBD1. Germline CDR1 reads LNHDA; CDR2 reads SQIVND (reference sequence). The J segment lost 0 bases and the V segment lost 5 bases, leaving 14 bases of the junction unmatched. The length of the CDR3 is 19 residues. CDR3 sequence reads: CASSVYRDRAGNSNQPQHF. The CDR3 DNA follows: TGTGCCAGTAGTGTATACCGGGACAGGGCCGGTAATAGCAATCAGCCCCAGCATTTT.

This clonotype has more than one count but fewer than ten. The chain joins TRBV10-1 to TRBJ2-7; perhaps TRBD2 as D (6 bases). This CDR3 has 13 residues. Germline values: CDR1 WNHNN, CDR2 SYGVQD (reference sequence). Trimming cost V 4 bases and J 6 bases, with 13 bases left between them. The CDR3 spells CASSVQLSGEQYF. The CDR3 region has the DNA TGCGCCAGCAGTGTCCAACTTAGCGGCGAGCAGTACTTC.

V usage is TRBV5-1 and J usage is TRBJ1-1; TRBD1 might be the D (5 bases). With 0 bases removed from V and 3 bases from J, the gap between germline ends came to 21 bases. There are 18 residues in the CDR3. Germline V gene data show CDR1 as SGHRS and CDR2 as YFSETQ. The CDR3 protein is CASSLDRHTEGRYTEAFF. CDR3 in DNA: TGCGCCAGCAGCTTGGATCGCCACACAGAGGGGCGGTACACTGAAGCTTTCTTT.

This clonotype was seen only a few times. The J gene is TRBJ2-3, the V gene TRBV5-1, with 11 bases lining up with TRBD1. The ends lost 4 bases at V and 0 bases at J; junction bases unmatched: 4. Germline V lookup: CDR1 SGHRS, CDR2 YFSETQ. The length of the CDR3 is 16 residues. The CDR3 nucleotides are TGCGCCAGCAGCAAGGACAGGGGGCCAAGCACAGATACGCAGTATTTT. As protein: CASSKDRGPSTDTQYF.

The rearrangement joins TRBV27 to TRBJ2-5; 8 bases agree with TRBD1. Germline V CDR1 and CDR2: MNHEY, SMNVEV (reference sequence). The CDR3 consists of 14 residues. V trimming: 6 bases; J trimming: 3 bases; junction bases outside the gene matches: 6. The DNA for the CDR3 is TGTGCCAGCAGCCCAGGGGGCTTTGAAGAGACCCAGTACTTC. Translation gives CASSPGGFEETQYF.

The chain employs TRBV28 and TRBJ2-3, with 8 bases aligning to TRBD2. J gave up 4 bases and V 5 bases, and 5 bases lay outside the gene matches. CDR1 and CDR2 (germline): MDHEN, SYDVKM. The CDR3 is made up of 14 amino acids. CDR3 loop: CASSRREGPDTQYF. CDR3 coding DNA: TGTGCCAGCAGTCGTCGGGAGGGGCCAGATACGCAGTATTTT.

This clonotype was recorded many times. The rearrangement uses TRBV7-2 and TRBJ1-1; D unresolved. This CDR3 region has 14 residues. CDR1 SGHTA and CDR2 FQGNSA come from the germline V gene. Trimming stripped 4 bases from V and 1 base from J, with 10 bases between. CDR3 sequence: CASSSDARNTEAFF. In DNA, the CDR3 is TGTGCCAGCAGCTCGGACGCCCGGAACACTGAAGCTTTCTTT.

Comments on this clonotype: Just one base apart from a much larger clone, this may be a read error. The J gene is TRBJ1-6, the V gene TRBV20-1; a weak D match, TRBD1 (6 bases). CDR3 length: 19 amino acids. Trimming took 6 bases from V and 0 from J, leaving 24 bases between them. Germline CDR1 and CDR2: DFQATT and SNEGSKA (reference sequence). The CDR3 DNA is TGCAGTGCCCAGGACAGTACCTCAGAACTGAGCTCCTATAATTCACCCCTCCACTTT. This sequence encodes CSAQDSTSELSSYNSPLHF.

V usage is TRBV6-5 and J usage is TRBJ2-7; maybe TRBD2 (6 bases). CDR3 length equals 17 residues. Germline CDR1 is MNHEY and CDR2 is SVGAGI. Trimming shortened V by 2 bases and J by 4 bases, and 21 bases separated the two germline ends. CDR3 DNA: TGTGCCAGCAGTTACGCCTCGTCCGTTAGCGGTGGGTACGAGCAGTACTTC. Its protein product is CASSYASSVSGGYEQYF.

This sequence joins TRBV13 and TRBJ1-1, with D hard to call. The CDR3 consists of 14 residues. The germline V gene has CDR1 PRHDT and CDR2 FYEKMQ (reference sequence). The V end lost 1 base, the J end lost 6 bases, and 12 bases lay between the germline ends. The CDR3 loop reads CASSLVGKRAEAFF. In DNA, the CDR3 is TGTGCCAGCAGCTTAGTAGGGAAGAGGGCTGAAGCTTTCTTT.

The chain links TRBV5-4 to TRBJ2-5; 7 bases are a match to TRBD1. Germline trimming cut 1 base from V and 5 bases from J; bases unmatched to any gene: 8. The CDR3 covers 15 residues. CDR1 is SGHNT, CDR2 YYREEE, per germline (reference sequence). The CDR3 DNA sequence: TGTGCCAGCAGCTTGTTTGCAGGGGGAGAGGAGACCCAGTACTTC. This translates into CASSLFAGGEETQYF.